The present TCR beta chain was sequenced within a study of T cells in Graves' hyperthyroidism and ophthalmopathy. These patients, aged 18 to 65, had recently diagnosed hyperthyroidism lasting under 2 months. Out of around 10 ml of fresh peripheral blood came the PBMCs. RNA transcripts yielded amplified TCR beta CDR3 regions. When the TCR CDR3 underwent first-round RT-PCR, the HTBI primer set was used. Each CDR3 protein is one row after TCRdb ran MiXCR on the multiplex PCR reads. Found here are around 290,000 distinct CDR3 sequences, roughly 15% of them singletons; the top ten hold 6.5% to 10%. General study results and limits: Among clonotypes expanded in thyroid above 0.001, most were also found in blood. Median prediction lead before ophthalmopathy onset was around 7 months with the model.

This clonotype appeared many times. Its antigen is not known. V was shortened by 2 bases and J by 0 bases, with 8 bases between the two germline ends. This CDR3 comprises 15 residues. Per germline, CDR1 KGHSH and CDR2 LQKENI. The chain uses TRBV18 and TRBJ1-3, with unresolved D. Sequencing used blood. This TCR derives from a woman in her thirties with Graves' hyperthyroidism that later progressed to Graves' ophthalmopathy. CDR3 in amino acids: CASSPALLSGNTIYF. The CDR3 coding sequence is TGTGCCAGCTCACCAGCTCTTCTCTCTGGAAACACCATATATTTT.